This paragraph reports one T cell receptor beta chain. Given the absence of the conserved phenylalanine or tryptophan at the CDR3 end, a read error is likely. It is unclear where the CDR3 begins or ends on the DNA, so no DNA is shown, and the CDR3 is as TCRdb lists it. The template for TCR beta VDJ and CDR3 sequence profiling was genomic DNA. TCRdb reanalysed the reads using MiXCR and keeps one entry per CDR3 protein. The sample carries under 200,000 distinct CDR3 sequences, about 64% recorded once. This sample is drawn from a study of CD8+CD57+ T cells in acquired aplastic anemia. From its first to its last residue, the CDR3 has 8 amino acids. Germline-derived CDR1 and CDR2 are SGDLS and YYNGEE.

Sequenced material: sorted CD4+, CD8+, or CD8+CD57+ T cells (not recorded which) from PBMCs. The TCR originated in a human donor with severe aplastic anemia or a healthy control (not recorded which). V and J are TRBV9 and TRBJ2-6; the table calls TRBD2, which could not be checked here. CDR3: CASSPGVA.